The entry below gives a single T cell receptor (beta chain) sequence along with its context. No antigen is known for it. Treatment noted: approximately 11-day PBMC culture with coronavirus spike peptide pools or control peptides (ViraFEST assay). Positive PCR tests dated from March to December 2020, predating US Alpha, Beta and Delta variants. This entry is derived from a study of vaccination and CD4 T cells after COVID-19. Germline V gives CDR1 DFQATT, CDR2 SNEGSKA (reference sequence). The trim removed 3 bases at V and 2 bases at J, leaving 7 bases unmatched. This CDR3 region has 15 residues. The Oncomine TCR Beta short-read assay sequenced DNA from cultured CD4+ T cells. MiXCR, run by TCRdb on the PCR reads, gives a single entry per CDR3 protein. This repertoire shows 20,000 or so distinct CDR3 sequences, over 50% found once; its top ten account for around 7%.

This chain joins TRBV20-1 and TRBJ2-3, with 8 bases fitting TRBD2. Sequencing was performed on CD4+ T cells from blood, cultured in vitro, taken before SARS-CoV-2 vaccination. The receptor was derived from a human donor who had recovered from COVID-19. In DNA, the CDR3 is TGCAGTGCTAGCCTTGATAGCGGGACCACAGATACGCAGTATTTT. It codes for CSASLDSGTTDTQYF.